Below are 30 T cell receptor beta chains sequenced from a single sample in a study of cytomegalovirus exposure and HLA in healthy donors. PCR primers comprised 60 Vbeta and 13 Jbeta primers. TCRdb keeps only in-frame clones here, not all; method: immunoSEQ multiplex PCR. The sample includes 150,000 to 200,000 clones, roughly four fifths of them seen just once. Sequencing was performed on PBMCs. All receptors derive from a man younger than 35 in good health and CMV-seronegative.

This clone was observed once. This rearrangement joins TRBV4-1 to TRBJ1-2; 10 nucleotides align to TRBD1. V trimming: 3 bases; J trimming: 7 bases; junction bases outside the gene matches: 11. Per the germline V gene, CDR1 is MGHRA and CDR2 is YSYEKL. CDR3 length: 16 residues. The DNA for the CDR3 is TGCGCCAGCAGCCACCCTGGGGGACAGGGGAGTGGTGGCTACACCTTC. Its protein is CASSHPGGQGSGGYTF.

This chain links TRBV27 with TRBJ2-5, with a possible D match to TRBD1 (5 bases). The CDR3 contains 14 residues. The V gene's germline CDR1 is MNHEY and CDR2 SMNVEV (reference sequence). The V gene lost 3 bases and the J gene lost 3 bases, with 11 bases spanning the gap. The CDR3 loop is CASSFIGREETQYF. DNA for the CDR3: TGTGCCAGCAGTTTCATTGGCAGGGAAGAGACCCAGTACTTC.

This chain connects TRBV2 to TRBJ2-4; a weak D match, TRBD1 (5 bases). The CDR3 is 14 residues long. Germline values: CDR1 SNHLY, CDR2 FYNNEI. V lost 1 base and J lost 4, with 8 bases in between. CDR3 nucleotide sequence: TGTGCCAGCAGTGAAGGGCAGGGAAAAAACATTCAGTACTTC. As protein: CASSEGQGKNIQYF.

The chain carries TRBV14 and TRBJ1-6; no firm D call. The length of the CDR3 is 15 residues. Germline V gene data show CDR1 as SGHDN and CDR2 as FVKESK. Trimming cost V 4 bases and J 4 bases, with 11 bases left between them. CDR3 nucleotide sequence: TGTGCCAGCAGCCCCTCCTCCGGGTATAATTCACCCCTCCACTTT. Residues: CASSPSSGYNSPLHF.

With respect to this clone: At one end, the junction sequence differs from germline, possibly due to a read error. This same CDR3 is encoded by further DNA sequences in the sample. V is TRBV2 and J is TRBJ1-5; 9 positions agree with TRBD1. This CDR3 is built from 14 residues. Germline V gives CDR1 SNHLY, CDR2 FYNNEI. As DNA, the CDR3 is TGTGCCAGCAGTGAGGGACAGGGCAATCAGCCTCAGCATTTT. Protein: CASSEGQGNQPQHF.

The V and J genes are TRBV6-5 and TRBJ2-7; maybe TRBD1 (6 bases). V dropped 6 bases and J dropped 2 bases, with 14 bases sitting between them. The CDR3 sequence is 14 residues long. Per germline, CDR1 MNHEY and CDR2 SVGAGI. Here the CDR3 reads CASRTIRGPYEQYF. CDR3 bases: TGTGCCAGCAGGACGATCAGGGGTCCCTACGAGCAGTACTTC.

The chain combines TRBV12-5 with TRBJ2-1; 8 bases line up with TRBD2. This CDR3 is built from 15 residues. The V and J ends lost 1 base and 7 bases, in that order; junction bases with no gene match: 6. Germline assignment: CDR1 LGHNT and CDR2 FRNRAP. CDR3: CASGLGSRGGNEQFF. The DNA of the CDR3 is TGTGCTAGTGGTTTGGGTTCTCGGGGGGGTAATGAGCAGTTCTTC.

The rearrangement uses TRBV28 and TRBJ2-7; D ambiguous. In germline, CDR1 is MDHEN, CDR2 SYDVKM. Trimming pared 7 bases from V and 0 bases from J, leaving 19 bases between. This CDR3 has 16 amino acids. DNA of the CDR3: TGTGCCAGCACCTCAACCCCGACACGATTCTCCTACGAGCAGTACTTC. This gives the protein CASTSTPTRFSYEQYF. The full variable domain, its missing parts supplied by reference TRBV28 and TRBJ2-7, is DVKVTQSSRYLVKRTGEKVFLECVQDMDHENMFWYRQDPGLGLRLIYFSYDVKMKEKGDIPEGYSVSREKKERFSLILESASTNQTSMYLCASTSTPTRFSYEQYFGPGTRLTVT.

The chain employs TRBV5-1 and TRBJ2-6, with D unclear. Germline assignment: CDR1 SGHRS and CDR2 YFSETQ. V lost 6 bases and J lost 4, with 17 bases in between. The CDR3 has 16 residues. This CDR3 reads CASTPEPEWGANVLTF. CDR3 nucleotide sequence: TGCGCCAGCACTCCGGAGCCGGAGTGGGGGGCCAACGTCCTGACTTTC.

This sequence joins TRBV11-1 and TRBJ1-1, with D maybe TRBD1 (6 bases). Germline CDR1 reads SGHAT; CDR2 reads FQDESV (reference sequence). The V end lost 5 bases, the J end lost 3 bases, and 16 bases lay between the germline ends. The length of the CDR3 is 15 residues. CDR3 in DNA: TGTGCCAGCAGCAGCGACAGGAGAAGGGACACTGAAGCTTTCTTT. This gives the protein CASSSDRRRDTEAFF.

This clone showed up just a few times. The CDR3 is CASAQGAGNEKLFF. In DNA form, the CDR3 reads TGTGCCAGCGCGCAGGGGGCAGGAAATGAAAAACTGTTTTTT. The chain is built from TRBV18 and TRBJ1-4; the match to TRBD1 covers 8 bases. Germline V CDR1 and CDR2: KGHSH, LQKENI. The CDR3 is 14 residues long. V lost 8 bases, J lost 5 bases, and 7 bases stayed unmatched.

The chain employs TRBV27 and TRBJ2-7, with 7 bases that match TRBD1. The germline CDR1 and CDR2 sequences are MNHEY and SMNVEV (reference sequence). Trimming removed 4 bases from V and 7 bases from J; junction bases left unmatched: 13. The CDR3 totals 15 residues. CDR3 bases: TGTGCCAGCAGTTCGCTTAAGGGGGACAGCTGGGAGCAGTACTTC. Protein sequence: CASSSLKGDSWEQYF.

The rearrangement links TRBV11-3 to TRBJ2-2; 9 nucleotides agree with TRBD1. The CDR3 is 15 residues long. The germline V gene encodes CDR1 SGHNT and CDR2 YENEEA. After removal of 6 bases from V and 7 bases from J, the junction contained 9 bases not matched to a gene. The CDR3 loop reads CASSLTGGAIGELFF. The CDR3 nucleotides read TGTGCCAGCAGTCTCACAGGGGGCGCGATCGGGGAGCTGTTTTTT.

This chain joins TRBV12-5 and TRBJ2-1; D might be TRBD2 (5 bases). The V end was cut by 11 bases, the J end by 7 bases, with 18 bases between. The length of the CDR3 is 13 residues. Germline CDR1 reads LGHNT; CDR2 reads FRNRAP. The CDR3 nucleotides read TGTGCTCAAGGCCCGGGGAAGGCAAATGAGCAGTTCTTC. Translation gives CAQGPGKANEQFF.

This rearrangement joins TRBV27 to TRBJ2-2; D is ambiguous. The V gene lost 4 bases and the J gene lost 8 bases, with 8 bases spanning the gap. The CDR3 is made up of 12 amino acids. The germline CDR1 and CDR2 sequences are MNHEY and SMNVEV (reference sequence). The CDR3 reads CASSSRRGELFF. Written as DNA, the CDR3 is TGTGCCAGCAGTTCTAGGCGGGGGGAGCTGTTTTTT.

As regards this clone: The sample has other DNA sequences that encode this CDR3 too. The chain joins TRBV27 to TRBJ2-7, with TRBD2 matching over 8 bases. This CDR3 comprises 13 residues. The trim removed 3 bases at V and 4 bases at J, leaving 2 bases unmatched. The germline CDR1 and CDR2 sequences are MNHEY and SMNVEV (reference sequence). In DNA form, the CDR3 reads TGTGCCAGCAGTTTCAGCGGGAGTTACGAGCAGTACTTC. Residues: CASSFSGSYEQYF.

As to this clone: Different DNA sequences within this sample yield the same CDR3. The chain has TRBV2 and TRBJ2-1; 8 bases align to TRBD2. The CDR3 is 15 amino acids. CDR1 and CDR2 (germline): SNHLY, FYNNEI. The J segment lost 6 bases and the V segment lost 3 bases, leaving 7 bases of the junction unmatched. CDR3 loop: CASSDASGSSNEQFF. The CDR3 nucleotides are TGTGCCAGCAGTGACGCCAGCGGGAGTTCCAATGAGCAGTTCTTC. Supplemented by reference TRBV2 and TRBJ2-1, the full variable domain reads EPEVTQTPSHQVTQMGQEVILRCVPISNHLYFYWYRQILGQKVEFLVSFYNNEISEKSEIFDDQFSVERPDGSNFTLKIRSTKLEDSAMYFCASSDASGSSNEQFFGPGTRLTVL.

The chain uses TRBV7-8 and TRBJ1-1; no clear D. The V and J ends lost 1 base and 0 bases respectively, with 6 bases between them. The germline gives CDR1 SGHVS, CDR2 FQNEAQ. The CDR3 contains 14 residues. CDR3 loop: CASSLDAMNTEAFF. The CDR3, as DNA: TGTGCCAGCAGCTTAGACGCGATGAACACTGAAGCTTTCTTT.

The chain carries TRBV6-1 and TRBJ2-7, with a tentative D call TRBD1 (5 bases). CDR1 and CDR2 (germline): MNHNS, SASEGT. Trimming pared 10 bases from V and 3 bases from J, leaving 13 bases between. The CDR3 has 12 residues. The CDR3 DNA reads TGTGCCACCAGGCGTACAGGCTACGAGCAGTACTTC. The encoded protein is CATRRTGYEQYF.

In nucleotides, the CDR3 is TGTGCCAGCAGTTTAGTCCAGGGGGCCTACGAGCAGTACTTC. Its translation: CASSLVQGAYEQYF. This chain connects TRBV27 to TRBJ2-7; 7 nucleotides line up with TRBD1. V lost 2 bases and J lost 2; bases outside the gene matches: 3. In germline, CDR1 is MNHEY, CDR2 SMNVEV (reference sequence). The CDR3 runs to 14 residues.

The chain recombines TRBV4-1 with TRBJ1-6; 7 positions agree with TRBD1. This CDR3 spans 16 amino acids. V dropped 1 base and J dropped 10; count of bases not matched to a gene: 10. CDR1 MGHRA and CDR2 YSYEKL come from the germline V gene. CDR3 region: CASSQVLDREESPLHF. Written as DNA, the CDR3 is TGCGCCAGCAGCCAAGTCCTTGACAGGGAAGAATCACCCCTCCACTTT.

The chain carries TRBV28 and TRBJ1-4, with 7 bases lining up with TRBD1. The CDR3 consists of 14 residues. Germline CDR1 MDHEN, CDR2 SYDVKM. V was pared by 4 bases and J by 8 bases, with 7 bases of the junction left unmatched. The DNA for the CDR3 is TGTGCCAGCAGTTCCGGGACAGTTCACGAAAAACTGTTTTTT. Its translation: CASSSGTVHEKLFF.

The rearrangement uses TRBV27 and TRBJ2-7; TRBD2 matches at 9 bases. V was clipped by 7 bases and J by 2 bases; unmatched bases: 6. Germline V CDR1 and CDR2: MNHEY, SMNVEV (reference sequence). The CDR3 contains 14 residues. The CDR3 coding sequence is TGTGCCAGCAAGAGCATAGCGGGGGCCTACGAGCAGTACTTC. Encoded protein: CASKSIAGAYEQYF.

J is TRBJ2-1 and V is TRBV7-9; 8 bases line up with TRBD2. Germline V gene lookup returns CDR1 SEHNR and CDR2 FQNEAQ (reference sequence). The CDR3 length is 15 residues. V was pared by 1 base and J by 7 bases, with 6 bases of the junction left unmatched. The CDR3 coding sequence is TGTGCCAGCAGCTTAGGACGGGAGGGCCGGAATGAGCAGTTCTTC. Its translation: CASSLGREGRNEQFF.

CDR3 sequence: CASSLSRDNEQFF. The CDR3 DNA is TGTGCCAGCAGCTTATCCAGGGACAATGAGCAGTTCTTC. J is TRBJ2-1 and V is TRBV5-4; D possibly corresponds to TRBD1 (5 bases). The CDR3 is 13 amino acids. In germline, CDR1 is SGHNT, CDR2 YYREEE (reference sequence). The V gene lost 2 bases and the J gene lost 5 bases, with 8 bases spanning the gap.

V gene TRBV5-1 combines with J gene TRBJ2-1, with 9 bases matching TRBD2. J gave up 6 bases and V 3 bases, and 19 bases lay outside the gene matches. Germline V gives CDR1 SGHRS, CDR2 YFSETQ. This CDR3 has 19 residues. The CDR3: CASSSRPASGDLFGNEQFF. CDR3 sequence (DNA): TGCGCCAGCAGCTCCCGCCCGGCTAGCGGGGACCTTTTTGGCAATGAGCAGTTCTTC.

The chain carries TRBV4-1 and TRBJ2-1, with TRBD2 matching over 9 bases. Germline V gives CDR1 MGHRA, CDR2 YSYEKL. Trimming at V came to 0 bases and at J to 6 bases, leaving 6 bases not matched to a gene. The CDR3 has 16 residues. CDR3 DNA: TGCGCCAGCAGCCAAGAGGTTCAGCGGGAGGTCAATGAGCAGTTCTTC. Its protein product is CASSQEVQREVNEQFF.

The chain recombines TRBV7-8 with TRBJ1-6; 8 bases are shared with TRBD1. Unmatched junction bases numbered 9, after V lost 5 bases and J lost 9 bases. Germline CDR1 reads SGHVS; CDR2 reads FQNEAQ. The CDR3 is 15 residues long. The CDR3 DNA reads TGTGCCAGCAGCCGAGGACAGGGCGCCGCTTCACCCCTCCACTTT. Translating it yields CASSRGQGAASPLHF.

The chain employs TRBV5-1 and TRBJ2-5; perhaps TRBD2 as D (6 bases). The germline V gene has CDR1 SGHRS and CDR2 YFSETQ. Trimming took 4 bases from V and 2 from J, leaving 15 bases between them. The CDR3 is 15 amino acids. CDR3 amino acids: CASSLEGDPQETQYF. The CDR3 region has the DNA TGCGCCAGCAGCCTGGAGGGAGATCCACAAGAGACCCAGTACTTC.

The chain combines TRBV19 with TRBJ2-7; 8 nucleotides align to TRBD1. V shed 10 bases and J 2 bases; nucleotides not matched to a gene: 10. The germline CDR1 and CDR2 sequences are LNHDA and SQIVND (reference sequence). The length of the CDR3 is 14 residues. The CDR3 is CATVATGEPYEQYF. In DNA, the CDR3 is TGTGCCACCGTTGCGACAGGGGAACCCTACGAGCAGTACTTC. The entire variable domain, with the rest obtained from reference TRBV19 and TRBJ2-7, is as follows: DGGITQSPKYLFRKEGQNVTLSCEQNLNHDAMYWYRQDPGQGLRLIYYSQIVNDFQKGDIAEGYSVSREKKESFPLTVTSAQKNPTAFYLCATVATGEPYEQYFGPGTRLTVT.